The 20 T cell receptor beta chains below were found in one sample sequenced in a study of OX40 agonist ivuxolimab in advanced cancers. The method behind the library was the immunoSEQ multiplex PCR assay. Drawn from immuneACCESS, this table holds only the in-frame rearrangements with V and J called that TCRdb kept. Clones are partly lost; checked studies trace under half to an unresolved V gene and leave the rest unexplained. The table for this sample lists roughly 26,000 clones; approximately 83% of them were counted only once. The ten top clones hold over 11% of the sample. The sequenced sample was CD4+ or CD8+ T cells sorted from blood, obtained in a trial of the OX40 agonist ivuxolimab. Receptors originate from an adult with an advanced solid tumor such as melanoma, head and neck, liver or kidney cancer.

The chain links TRBV15 to TRBJ2-7; 8 bases are a match to TRBD2. J lost 2 bases, V lost 3 bases, and 6 bases had no gene match. CDR1 is LNHNV and CDR2 is YYDKDF in the germline V gene (reference sequence). The CDR3 has 15 amino acids. The CDR3 region is CATSSGLARAYEQYF. DNA for the CDR3: TGTGCCACCAGCAGCGGACTAGCCCGGGCCTACGAGCAGTACTTC.

The rearrangement joins TRBV5-1 to TRBJ1-2; D is undetermined. Per the germline V gene, CDR1 is SGHRS and CDR2 is YFSETQ. V was trimmed by 0 bases and J by 8 bases, leaving 5 bases between them. This CDR3 is built from 11 residues. DNA for the CDR3: TGCGCCAGCAGCTTGGATTCCGGCTACACCTTC. Residues: CASSLDSGYTF.

Here the CDR3 DNA reads TGTGCCAGCAGTGAAGTACGGCGGGATGGCTACACCTTC. Residues: CASSEVRRDGYTF. The J gene is TRBJ1-2, the V gene TRBV6-1; D not certain. Trimming left V 1 base short and J 6 bases short, with 9 bases between. The CDR3 sequence is 13 residues long. Germline lookup yields CDR1 MNHNS and CDR2 SASEGT.

This clone occurred once. V and J are TRBV12-5 and TRBJ2-3; D ambiguous. Trimming pared 0 bases from V and 8 bases from J, leaving 18 bases between. From germline, CDR1 is LGHNT and CDR2 FRNRAP. The CDR3 contains 16 residues. CDR3 sequence (DNA): TGTGCTAGTGGTTTGGTACGGAGCTCAGACACACCTACGCAGTATTTT. This gives the protein CASGLVRSSDTPTQYF.

V and J are TRBV29-1 and TRBJ2-3; D tentatively reads TRBD1 or TRBD2 (6 bases each). The CDR3 has 15 residues. Looked up from germline, CDR1 is SQVTM and CDR2 is ANQGSEA. Deletions cut 0 bases from V and 4 bases from J, with 14 bases between. The CDR3 DNA is TGCAGCGTTGAAGATATAACAGGGAGGTCAGATACGCAGTATTTT. Its translation is CSVEDITGRSDTQYF.

This rearrangement joins TRBV21-1 to TRBJ1-1. TRBV21-1 is deemed a pseudogene. CDR3 length equals 15 residues. DNA of the CDR3: TGTGCCAGCAGATTCGTCTACACAATTCGCACTGAAGCTTTCTTT. It is translated as CASRFVYTIRTEAFF.

This chain uses TRBV19 with TRBJ1-4; D possibly corresponds to TRBD1 (6 bases). The CDR3 has 12 amino acids. Trimming removed 10 bases at V and 11 bases at J, with 17 bases between. CDR1 and CDR2 (germline): LNHDA, SQIVND (reference sequence). In DNA, the CDR3 is TGTGCCACATGGACAGCCCCAGGGAAACTGTTTTTT. Protein: CATWTAPGKLFF.

This chain links TRBV21-1 with TRBJ2-5. The J call is in doubt because the DNA end fits TRBJ2-7 better. TRBV21-1 is shown as a pseudogene. This CDR3 contains 14 residues. The chain's CDR3 is CASSNRAGTYEQYF. CDR3 sequence (DNA): TGTGCCAGCAGCAATAGGGCAGGGACCTACGAGCAGTACTTC.

On this clone: One end of the junction is discordant with germline, which a read error may explain. J is TRBJ2-3 and V is TRBV4-1; D remains ambiguous. Germline V lookup: CDR1 MGHRA, CDR2 YSYEKL. The CDR3 has 15 residues. CDR3 protein: CASSQARTSIDTQYF. In DNA, the CDR3 is TGCGCCAGCAGCCAAGCTAGGACCAGCATAGATACGCAGTATTTT.

The CDR3 spells CASSYSFQGSLPLHF. In nucleotides, the CDR3 is TGTGCCAGCAGTTACAGTTTCCAGGGGTCCCTACCCCTCCACTTT. V gene TRBV6-5 combines with J gene TRBJ1-6; D might be TRBD1 (6 bases). In germline, CDR1 is MNHEY, CDR2 SVGAGI. The length of the CDR3 is 15 residues. V shed 2 bases and J shed 12 bases, with 17 bases lying between them.

The genes are TRBV19 and TRBJ2-7; TRBD1 matches at 10 bases. Germline CDR1 is LNHDA and CDR2 is SQIVND (reference sequence). The CDR3 contains 13 residues. V lost 6 bases, J lost 4 bases, and 3 bases stayed unmatched. In DNA, the CDR3 is TGTGCCAGTAGGCTGGGACAGGGGTACGAGCAGTACTTC. Translating gives CASRLGQGYEQYF.

The gene calls are TRBV5-1 and TRBJ2-7; 12 bases agree with TRBD2. The CDR3 is made up of 17 amino acids. V shed 3 bases, J shed 2 bases, and the junction held 9 bases outside the gene matches. The germline CDR1 and CDR2 sequences are SGHRS and YFSETQ. The CDR3 sequence is CASSYWTSGVNTYEQYF. CDR3 in DNA: TGCGCCAGCAGCTATTGGACTAGCGGGGTTAACACCTACGAGCAGTACTTC.

The chain joins TRBV6-5 to TRBJ2-1; TRBD1 aligns across 9 bases. CDR1 is MNHEY and CDR2 is SVGAGI in the germline V gene. The CDR3 totals 13 residues. V dropped 6 bases and J dropped 9; count of bases not matched to a gene: 6. CDR3 sequence (DNA): TGTGCCAGCAGACTACAGGGGGCGCTTGAGCAGTTCTTC. Its protein product is CASRLQGALEQFF.

The chain joins TRBV27 to TRBJ2-1, with 7 bases fitting TRBD2. The CDR3 runs to 18 residues. J lost 6 bases, V lost 4 bases, and 18 bases had no gene match. CDR1 is MNHEY and CDR2 is SMNVEV in the germline V gene (reference sequence). CDR3 region: CASSSLSRGGYPSNEQFF. The CDR3 coding sequence is TGTGCCAGCAGTTCTTTAAGTCGCGGGGGATATCCTTCCAATGAGCAGTTCTTC.

This rearrangement joins TRBV5-4 to TRBJ2-4, with D possibly being TRBD1 (6 bases). The CDR3 is made up of 19 amino acids. Per the germline V gene, CDR1 is SGHNT and CDR2 is YYREEE (reference sequence). Trimming removed 4 bases from V and 0 bases from J, with 23 bases in between. This CDR3 reads CASSLQDSPTWGAKNIQYF. The CDR3 DNA reads TGTGCCAGCAGCCTCCAGGACAGCCCGACCTGGGGAGCCAAAAACATTCAGTACTTC.

The rearrangement links TRBV2 to TRBJ1-2, with a tentative D call TRBD1 (5 bases). The CDR3 covers 15 residues. Trimming shortened V by 1 base and J by 4 bases, and 13 bases separated the two germline ends. Germline values: CDR1 SNHLY, CDR2 FYNNEI. Here the CDR3 DNA reads TGTGCCAGCAGTGAAGGTGGAGGGGCTGGCTATGGCTACACCTTC. This sequence encodes CASSEGGGAGYGYTF.

In this sample, this clone turned up a few times. V and J are TRBV6-5 and TRBJ1-1, with D possibly being TRBD1 (6 bases). Trimming took 1 base from V and 3 from J, leaving 12 bases between them. CDR1 and CDR2 (germline): MNHEY, SVGAGI. The CDR3 runs to 15 residues. This CDR3 is CASSYWSGADTEAFF. The CDR3 DNA follows: TGTGCCAGCAGTTACTGGTCAGGGGCGGACACTGAAGCTTTCTTT.

This clone was recorded a few times. This sample also contains other DNA sequences that code for the same CDR3. The rearrangement uses TRBV6-6 and TRBJ2-2; D remains unclear. Germline loops: CDR1 MNHNY, CDR2 SVGAGI (reference sequence). CDR3 length equals 11 residues. Trimming cost V 6 bases and J 3 bases, with 2 bases left between them. The chain's CDR3 is CASRHTGELFF. CDR3 sequence (DNA): TGTGCCAGCAGGCACACCGGGGAGCTGTTTTTT.

Sample share makes this clone medium-sized. The rearrangement uses TRBV18 and TRBJ2-6; possible D gene TRBD2, 6 bases. The CDR3 has 16 amino acids. The germline V gene encodes CDR1 KGHSH and CDR2 LQKENI. Trimming left V 3 bases short and J 2 bases short, with 11 bases between. CDR3 in DNA: TGTGCCAGCTCACCTATGAGGGAGGCTGGGGCCAACGTCCTGACTTTC. Translated: CASSPMREAGANVLTF.

There are a few counts of this clone. The chain links TRBV6-5 to TRBJ1-1; D is unresolved. The CDR3 length is 13 residues. CDR1 and CDR2 from the germline V gene are MNHEY and SVGAGI. V was shortened by 2 bases and J by 1 base, with 5 bases between the two germline ends. The CDR3, as DNA: TGTGCCAGCAGTTACAACCCGAACACTGAAGCTTTCTTT. As protein: CASSYNPNTEAFF.